This T cell receptor beta chain was captured in a study of blood T cell repertoires in COVID-19. Background on the study: Sites in the United States, Italy and Spain provided acute and convalescent COVID-19 samples. In each case, the material was cDNA or gDNA derived from T cells, B-cell-depleted T cells, or PBMCs.

The CDR3 is 14 amino acids. V was shortened by 3 bases and J by 1 base, with 10 bases between the two germline ends. Germline CDR1 and CDR2: KGHSH and LQKENI. Study processing details: Estimation of nucleated cell counts was performed using reference gene primer amplification. TCRdb's table, derived via immunoSEQ multiplex PCR, lists solely in-frame clones and lacks some. That table furnishes V, J and clone size, whereas the DNA furnished D and trimming. The sample yields about 110,000 clones, roughly 76% seen once. Specimen: peripheral blood. The origin of this receptor is a woman aged 55-70 years with acute or convalescent COVID-19. The rearrangement uses TRBV18 and TRBJ2-7; D may be TRBD1 (6 bases). CDR3 sequence (DNA): TGTGCCAGCTCACCTTACAGGGAATCCTACGAGCAGTACTTC. Translated, it gives CASSPYRESYEQYF.